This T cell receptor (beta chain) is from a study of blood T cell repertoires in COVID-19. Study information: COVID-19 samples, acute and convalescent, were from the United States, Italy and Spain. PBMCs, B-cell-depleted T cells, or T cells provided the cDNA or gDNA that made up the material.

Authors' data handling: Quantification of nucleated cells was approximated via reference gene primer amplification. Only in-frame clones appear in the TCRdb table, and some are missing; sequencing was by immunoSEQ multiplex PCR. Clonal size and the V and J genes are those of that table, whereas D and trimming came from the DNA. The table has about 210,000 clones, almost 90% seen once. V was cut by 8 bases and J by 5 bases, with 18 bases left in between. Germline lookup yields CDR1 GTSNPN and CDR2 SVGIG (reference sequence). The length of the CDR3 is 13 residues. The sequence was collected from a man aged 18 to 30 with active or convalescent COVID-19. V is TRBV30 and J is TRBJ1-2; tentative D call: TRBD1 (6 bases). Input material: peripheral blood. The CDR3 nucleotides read TGTGCCGGTGTCCTCAGGGGCGGGTATGGCTACACCTTC. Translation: CAGVLRGGYGYTF.